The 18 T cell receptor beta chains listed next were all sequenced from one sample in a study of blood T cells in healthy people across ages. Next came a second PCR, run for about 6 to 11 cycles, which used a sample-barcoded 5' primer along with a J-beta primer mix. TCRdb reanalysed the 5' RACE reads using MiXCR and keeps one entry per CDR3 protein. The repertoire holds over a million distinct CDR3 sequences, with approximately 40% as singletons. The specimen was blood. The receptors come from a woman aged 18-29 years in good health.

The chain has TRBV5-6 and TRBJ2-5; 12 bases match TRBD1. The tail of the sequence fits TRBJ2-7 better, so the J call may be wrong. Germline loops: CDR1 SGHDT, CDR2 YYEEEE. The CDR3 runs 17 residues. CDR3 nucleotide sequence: TGTGCCAGCAGCTTGTTCGGTGGGACAGGGGGCTTCAACGAGCAGTACTTC. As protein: CASSLFGGTGGFNEQYF.

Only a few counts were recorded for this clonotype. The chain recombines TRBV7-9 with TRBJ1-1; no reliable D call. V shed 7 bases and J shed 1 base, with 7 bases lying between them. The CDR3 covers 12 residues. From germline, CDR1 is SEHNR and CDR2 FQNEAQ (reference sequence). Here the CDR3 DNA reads TGTGCCAGCAAGTGGGGGAACACTGAAGCTTTCTTT. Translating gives CASKWGNTEAFF.

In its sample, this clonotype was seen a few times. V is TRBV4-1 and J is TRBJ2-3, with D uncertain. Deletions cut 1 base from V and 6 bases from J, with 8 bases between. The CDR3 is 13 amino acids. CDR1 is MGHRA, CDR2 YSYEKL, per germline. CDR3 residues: CASSQVAWDTQYF. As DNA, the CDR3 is TGCGCCAGCAGCCAAGTTGCCTGGGATACGCAGTATTTT.

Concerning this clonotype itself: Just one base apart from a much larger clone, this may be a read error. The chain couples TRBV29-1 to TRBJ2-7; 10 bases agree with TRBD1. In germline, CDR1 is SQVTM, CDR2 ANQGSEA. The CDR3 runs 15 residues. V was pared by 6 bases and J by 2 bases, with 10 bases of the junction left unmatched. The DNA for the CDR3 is TGCAGCGTAGGACAGGGGGGGATTTGGGCCTACGAGCAGTACTTC. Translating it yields CSVGQGGIWAYEQYF.

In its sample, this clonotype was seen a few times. CDR3 in amino acids: CSVGAGAPGSYEQYF. In DNA form, the CDR3 reads TGCAGCGTTGGAGCCGGGGCACCCGGTTCCTACGAGCAGTACTTC. This sequence joins TRBV29-1 and TRBJ2-7; the D gene could be TRBD1 or TRBD2 (5 bases each). The CDR3 length is 15 residues. The germline V gene has CDR1 SQVTM and CDR2 ANQGSEA. Trimming left V 4 bases short and J 1 base short, with 17 bases between.

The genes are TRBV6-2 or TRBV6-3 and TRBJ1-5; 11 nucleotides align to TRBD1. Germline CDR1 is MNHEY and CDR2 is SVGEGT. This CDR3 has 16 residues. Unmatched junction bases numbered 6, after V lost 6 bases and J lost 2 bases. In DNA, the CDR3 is TGTGCCAGCAGAGGACAGGGGGCTAGAGGCAATCAGCCCCAGCATTTT. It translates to CASRGQGARGNQPQHF.

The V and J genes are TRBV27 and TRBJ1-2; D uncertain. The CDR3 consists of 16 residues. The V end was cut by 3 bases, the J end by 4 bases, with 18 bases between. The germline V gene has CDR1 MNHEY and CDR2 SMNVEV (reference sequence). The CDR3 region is CASSFIGRPSAYGYTF. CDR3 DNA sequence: TGTGCCAGCAGTTTTATCGGGAGGCCTAGTGCCTATGGCTACACCTTC.

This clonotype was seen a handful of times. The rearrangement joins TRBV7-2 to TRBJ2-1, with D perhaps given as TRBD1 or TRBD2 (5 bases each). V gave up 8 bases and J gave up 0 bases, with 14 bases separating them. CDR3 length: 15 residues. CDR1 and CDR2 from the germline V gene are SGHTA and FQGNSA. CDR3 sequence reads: CASAQGRSSYNEQFF. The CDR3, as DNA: TGTGCCAGCGCCCAGGGACGGAGCTCCTACAATGAGCAGTTCTTC.

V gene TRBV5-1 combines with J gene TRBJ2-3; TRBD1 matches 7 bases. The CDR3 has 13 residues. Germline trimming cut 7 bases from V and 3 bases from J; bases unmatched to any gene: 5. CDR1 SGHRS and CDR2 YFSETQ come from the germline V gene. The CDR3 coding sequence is TGCGCCAGCGGGACAGTAGGGACAGATACGCAGTATTTT. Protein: CASGTVGTDTQYF.

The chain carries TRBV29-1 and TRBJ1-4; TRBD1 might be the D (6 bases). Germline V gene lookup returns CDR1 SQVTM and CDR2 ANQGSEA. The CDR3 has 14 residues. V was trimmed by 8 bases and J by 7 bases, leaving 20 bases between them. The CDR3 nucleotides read TGCAGCTCCCAGACAGGTCAGGGAAGTGAAAAACTGTTTTTT. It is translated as CSSQTGQGSEKLFF.

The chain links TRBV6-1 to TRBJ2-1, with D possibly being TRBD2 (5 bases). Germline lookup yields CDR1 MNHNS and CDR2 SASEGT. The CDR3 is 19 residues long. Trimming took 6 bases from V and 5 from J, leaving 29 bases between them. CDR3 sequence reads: CASRASSGWVFLGDNEQFF. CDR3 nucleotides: TGTGCCAGCAGAGCCTCCTCGGGGTGGGTCTTTCTGGGAGACAATGAGCAGTTCTTC.

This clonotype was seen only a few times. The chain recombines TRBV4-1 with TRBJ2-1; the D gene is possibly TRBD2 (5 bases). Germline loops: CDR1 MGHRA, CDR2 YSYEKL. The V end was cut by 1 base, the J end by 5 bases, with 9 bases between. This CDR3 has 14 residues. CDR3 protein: CASSQVAINNEQFF. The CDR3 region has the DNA TGCGCCAGCAGCCAAGTAGCGATTAACAATGAGCAGTTCTTC.

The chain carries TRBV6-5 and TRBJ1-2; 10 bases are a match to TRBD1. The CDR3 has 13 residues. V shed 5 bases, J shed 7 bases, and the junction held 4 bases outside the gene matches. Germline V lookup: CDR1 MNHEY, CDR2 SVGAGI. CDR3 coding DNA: TGTGCCAGCAGTCCCGGACAGGGGGTTGGCTACACCTTC. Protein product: CASSPGQGVGYTF.

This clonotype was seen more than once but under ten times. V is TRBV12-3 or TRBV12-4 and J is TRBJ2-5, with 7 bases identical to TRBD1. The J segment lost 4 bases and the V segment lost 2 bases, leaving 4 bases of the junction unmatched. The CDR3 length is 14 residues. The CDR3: CASSLRGGRETQYF. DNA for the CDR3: TGTGCCAGCAGTTTAAGAGGGGGCAGAGAGACCCAGTACTTC.

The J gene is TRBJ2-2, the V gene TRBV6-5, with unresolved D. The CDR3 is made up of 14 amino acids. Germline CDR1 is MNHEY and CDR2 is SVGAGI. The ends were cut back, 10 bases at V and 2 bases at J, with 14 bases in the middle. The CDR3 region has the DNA TGTGCCACCAAATTTGACCAAAACACCGGGGAGCTGTTTTTT. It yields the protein CATKFDQNTGELFF.

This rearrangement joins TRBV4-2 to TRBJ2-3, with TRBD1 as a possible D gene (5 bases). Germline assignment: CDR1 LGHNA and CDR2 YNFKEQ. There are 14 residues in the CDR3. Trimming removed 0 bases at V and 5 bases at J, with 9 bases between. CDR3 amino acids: CASSQEQGGDTQYF. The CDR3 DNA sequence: TGTGCCAGCAGCCAAGAGCAGGGCGGAGATACGCAGTATTTT.

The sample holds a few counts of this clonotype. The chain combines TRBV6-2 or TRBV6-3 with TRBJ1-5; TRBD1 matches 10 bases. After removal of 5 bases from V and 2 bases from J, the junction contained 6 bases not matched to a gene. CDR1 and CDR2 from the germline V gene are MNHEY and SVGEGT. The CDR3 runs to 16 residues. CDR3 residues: CASSPIGQGGNQPQHF. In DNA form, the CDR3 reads TGTGCCAGCAGTCCTATAGGACAGGGGGGCAATCAGCCCCAGCATTTT.

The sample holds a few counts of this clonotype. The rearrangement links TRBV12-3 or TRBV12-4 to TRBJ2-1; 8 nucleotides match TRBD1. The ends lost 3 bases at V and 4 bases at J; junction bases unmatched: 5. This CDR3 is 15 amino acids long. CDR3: CASSFTDRVYNEQFF. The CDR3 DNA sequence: TGTGCCAGCAGTTTCACGGACAGGGTGTACAATGAGCAGTTCTTC.